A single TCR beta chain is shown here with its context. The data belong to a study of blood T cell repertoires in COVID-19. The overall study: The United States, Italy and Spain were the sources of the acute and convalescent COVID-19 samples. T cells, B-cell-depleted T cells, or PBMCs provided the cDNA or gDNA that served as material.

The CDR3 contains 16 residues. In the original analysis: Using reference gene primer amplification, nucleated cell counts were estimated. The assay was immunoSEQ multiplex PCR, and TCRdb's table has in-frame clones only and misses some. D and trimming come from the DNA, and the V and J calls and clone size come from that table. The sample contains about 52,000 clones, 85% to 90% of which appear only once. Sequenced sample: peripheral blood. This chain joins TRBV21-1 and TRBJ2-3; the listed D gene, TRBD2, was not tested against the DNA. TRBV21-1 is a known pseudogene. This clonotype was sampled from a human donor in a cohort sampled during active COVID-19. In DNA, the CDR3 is TGTGCCAGCAGCAAAGGACGGGGAGGGATGGCAGATACGCAGTATTTT. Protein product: CASSKGRGGMADTQYF.